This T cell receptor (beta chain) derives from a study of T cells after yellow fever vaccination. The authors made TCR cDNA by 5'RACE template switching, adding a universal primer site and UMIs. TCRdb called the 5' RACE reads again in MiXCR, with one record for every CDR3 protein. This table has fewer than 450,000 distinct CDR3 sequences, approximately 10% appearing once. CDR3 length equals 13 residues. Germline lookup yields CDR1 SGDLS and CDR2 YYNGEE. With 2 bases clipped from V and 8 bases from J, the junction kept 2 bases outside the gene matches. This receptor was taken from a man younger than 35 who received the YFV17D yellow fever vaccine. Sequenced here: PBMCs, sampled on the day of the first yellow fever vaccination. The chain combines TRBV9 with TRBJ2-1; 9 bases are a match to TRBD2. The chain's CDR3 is CASSVRGGYEQFF. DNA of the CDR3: TGTGCCAGCAGCGTGCGGGGGGGATATGAGCAGTTCTTC. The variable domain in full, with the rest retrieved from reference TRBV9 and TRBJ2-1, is DSGVTQTPKHLITATGQRVTLRCSPRSGDLSVYWYQQSLDQGLQFLIQYYNGEERAKGNILERFSAQQFPDLHSELNLSSLELGDSALYFCASSVRGGYEQFFGPGTRLTVL.